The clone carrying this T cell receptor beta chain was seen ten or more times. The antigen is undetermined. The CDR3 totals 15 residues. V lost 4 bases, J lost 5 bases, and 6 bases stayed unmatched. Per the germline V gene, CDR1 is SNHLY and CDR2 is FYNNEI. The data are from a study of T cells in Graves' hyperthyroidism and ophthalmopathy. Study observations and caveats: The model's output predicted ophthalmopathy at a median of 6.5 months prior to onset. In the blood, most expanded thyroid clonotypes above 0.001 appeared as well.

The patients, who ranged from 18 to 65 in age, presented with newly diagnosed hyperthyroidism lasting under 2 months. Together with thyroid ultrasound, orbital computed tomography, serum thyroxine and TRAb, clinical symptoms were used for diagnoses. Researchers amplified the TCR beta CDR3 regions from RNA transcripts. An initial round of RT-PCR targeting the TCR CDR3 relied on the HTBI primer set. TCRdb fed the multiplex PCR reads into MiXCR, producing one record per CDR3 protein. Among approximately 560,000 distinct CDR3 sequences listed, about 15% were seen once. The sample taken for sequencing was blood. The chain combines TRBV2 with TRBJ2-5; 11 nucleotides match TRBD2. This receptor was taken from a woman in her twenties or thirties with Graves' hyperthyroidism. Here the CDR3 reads CASSVSSGRWETQYF. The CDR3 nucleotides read TGTGCCAGCAGTGTCTCTAGCGGGAGGTGGGAGACCCAGTACTTC.